Below, 21 T cell receptor beta chains from the same sample are listed, as sequenced in a study of blood T cell repertoires in COVID-19 (dated by TCRdb to 2018 to 2020). The receptor library was made with the immunoSEQ multiplex PCR assay. The table comes from immuneACCESS by way of TCRdb, which keeps in-frame sequences with V and J called. Part of the clones is missing from these tables; in studies checked, under half for an unresolved V gene and the rest for unknown reasons. A total of hundreds of thousands of clones appear in this sample, around 85% of them only once. The top ten hold just over 7% of the sample. Sequencing was performed on peripheral blood. The receptors originated from a human donor in a cohort sampled during active COVID-19.

The chain is built from TRBV2 and TRBJ1-1, with 8 positions matching TRBD1. CDR1 and CDR2 (germline): SNHLY, FYNNEI. V lost 6 bases, J lost 0 bases, and 6 bases stayed unmatched. The CDR3 is 15 residues long. The chain's CDR3 is CASRWDRLMNTEAFF. In nucleotides, the CDR3 is TGTGCCAGCAGATGGGACAGGCTCATGAACACTGAAGCTTTCTTT.

There are a few counts of this clone. This chain connects TRBV2 to TRBJ1-6; 7 positions match TRBD1. J lost 10 bases, V lost 7 bases, and 7 bases had no gene match. The germline CDR1 and CDR2 sequences are SNHLY and FYNNEI. The CDR3 loop spans 13 amino acids. The CDR3 DNA follows: TGTGCCAGCAATCCACAGGGGCCATCACCCCTCCACTTT. Protein product: CASNPQGPSPLHF. Supplemented by reference TRBV2 and TRBJ1-6, the full variable domain reads EPEVTQTPSHQVTQMGQEVILRCVPISNHLYFYWYRQILGQKVEFLVSFYNNEISEKSEIFDDQFSVERPDGSNFTLKIRSTKLEDSAMYFCASNPQGPSPLHFGNGTRLTVT.

The CDR3 loop is CASSLETRMRNEQFF. CDR3 coding DNA: TGTGCCAGCAGCTTGGAGACTAGGATGCGCAATGAGCAGTTCTTC. The gene calls are TRBV7-8 and TRBJ2-1; TRBD2 is a possible D gene (6 bases). V lost 3 bases to trimming and J lost 6 bases, with 15 bases between them. Germline-derived CDR1 and CDR2 are SGHVS and FQNEAQ. This CDR3 has 15 residues.

The chain uses TRBV3-1 (or the pseudogene TRBV3-2) and TRBJ1-2; no clear D gene. The V end lost 2 bases, the J end lost 3 bases, and 4 bases lay between the germline ends. There are 12 residues in the CDR3. Germline loops: CDR1 LGHDT, CDR2 YNNKEL (reference sequence). The CDR3 loop reads CASSQSDYGYTF. CDR3 coding DNA: TGTGCCAGCAGCCAATCAGACTATGGCTACACCTTC.

The rearrangement joins TRBV6-5 to TRBJ1-1; a weak D match, TRBD1 (6 bases). This CDR3 has 15 residues. Trimming stripped 6 bases from V and 0 bases from J, with 14 bases between. The V gene's germline CDR1 is MNHEY and CDR2 SVGAGI. CDR3 loop: CASRVEDSMNTEAFF. The DNA of the CDR3 is TGTGCCAGCAGAGTTGAGGACAGCATGAACACTGAAGCTTTCTTT.

The chain joins TRBV19 to TRBJ1-1; 10 bases map to TRBD1. Germline loops: CDR1 LNHDA, CDR2 SQIVND (reference sequence). Trimming removed 5 bases from V and 5 bases from J; junction bases left unmatched: 5. The CDR3 contains 14 residues. The CDR3 protein is CASSDGQGGTEAFF. The CDR3, as DNA: TGTGCCAGTAGTGATGGACAGGGGGGTACTGAAGCTTTCTTT.

V and J are TRBV21-1 and TRBJ1-1. TRBV21-1 is given as a pseudogene. The CDR3 is 14 residues long. CDR3 residues: CASSKALSRVEAFF. The CDR3 nucleotides are TGTGCCAGCAGCAAAGCGCTTTCGAGGGTTGAAGCTTTCTTT.

The chain employs TRBV15 and TRBJ2-6; 9 nucleotides match TRBD1. Germline V gene sequence: CDR1 LNHNV, CDR2 YYDKDF (reference sequence). The CDR3 has 17 amino acids. Trimming took 5 bases from V and 1 from J; bases not matched to a gene: 6. The CDR3 is CATSLWTGVSGANVLTF. In DNA, the CDR3 is TGTGCCACCAGCCTGTGGACAGGGGTTTCTGGGGCCAACGTCCTGACTTTC.

This chain connects TRBV6-5 to TRBJ1-3; D is uncertain. The CDR3 loop spans 15 amino acids. The V and J ends lost 5 bases and 0 bases respectively, with 11 bases between them. CDR1 MNHEY and CDR2 SVGAGI come from the germline V gene. CDR3 sequence reads: CASSPHRISGNTIYF. The CDR3 nucleotides read TGTGCCAGCAGTCCGCACAGAATCTCTGGAAACACCATATATTTT.

The chain carries TRBV4-1 and TRBJ2-7, with 8 positions matching TRBD1. J was trimmed by 3 bases and V by 0 bases; bases with no gene match: 4. Germline loops: CDR1 MGHRA, CDR2 YSYEKL. This CDR3 region has 15 residues. In nucleotides, the CDR3 is TGCGCCAGCAGCCAAGAGGACAGGGAGATCTACGAGCAGTACTTC. This codes for CASSQEDREIYEQYF.

The rearrangement links TRBV2 to TRBJ2-7, with 10 bases matching TRBD1. This CDR3 spans 14 amino acids. The germline gives CDR1 SNHLY, CDR2 FYNNEI. With V trimmed by 6 bases and J by 0 bases, 2 bases remained unmatched. Here the CDR3 DNA reads TGTGCCAGCAGATGGACAGGGGGCTCCTACGAGCAGTACTTC. As protein: CASRWTGGSYEQYF.

CDR3 loop: CASRNRGRTDTQYF. As DNA, the CDR3 is TGTGCCAGCAGGAACAGGGGCCGCACAGATACGCAGTATTTT. The rearrangement joins TRBV2 to TRBJ2-3, with 7 positions matching TRBD1. Germline V gene sequence: CDR1 SNHLY, CDR2 FYNNEI. The CDR3 length is 14 residues. V was clipped by 6 bases and J by 1 base; unmatched bases: 4.

This rearrangement joins TRBV19 to TRBJ1-1; TRBD1 matches 7 bases. In germline, CDR1 is LNHDA, CDR2 SQIVND (reference sequence). This CDR3 contains 13 residues. V gave up 2 bases and J gave up 5 bases; unmatched junction bases: 2. The CDR3 region is CASSIPQGTEAFF. The CDR3 region has the DNA TGTGCCAGTAGTATACCACAGGGGACTGAAGCTTTCTTT.

This chain links TRBV7-9 with TRBJ2-7; D remains unclear. The CDR3 totals 14 residues. The germline V gene has CDR1 SEHNR and CDR2 FQNEAQ (reference sequence). V lost 5 bases, J lost 4 bases, and 15 bases lay in between. The CDR3 bases are TGTGCCAGCAGCCCCCAGGTGACCGAATACGAGCAGTACTTC. This gives the protein CASSPQVTEYEQYF.

This clone was observed a handful of times. The J gene is TRBJ2-3, the V gene TRBV7-3, with D possibly matching TRBD2 (6 bases). CDR1 and CDR2 (germline): SGHTA, FQGTGA. This CDR3 spans 14 amino acids. V gave up 5 bases and J gave up 3 bases, with 12 bases separating them. CDR3 bases: TGTGCCAGCAGCGCCGGGGGACCGACAGATACGCAGTATTTT. Residues: CASSAGGPTDTQYF.

This clone turned up a few times. V usage is TRBV11-2 and J usage is TRBJ2-2; weak D call: TRBD2 (5 bases). With 2 bases removed from V and 5 bases from J, the gap between germline ends came to 6 bases. The germline V gene encodes CDR1 SGHAT and CDR2 FQNNGV. The CDR3 runs to 13 residues. This CDR3 reads CASSLRGTGELFF. In DNA form, the CDR3 reads TGTGCCAGCAGCTTAAGAGGGACCGGGGAGCTGTTTTTT.

V usage is TRBV12-3 or TRBV12-4 and J usage is TRBJ1-1; weak D call: TRBD1 (5 bases). This CDR3 has 10 residues. The CDR3 region has the DNA TGTGCAACGGGGGGCACTGAAGCTTTCTTT. The encoded protein is CATGGTEAFF.

The chain joins TRBV5-1 to TRBJ1-1; tentative D call: TRBD1 (6 bases). This CDR3 region has 15 residues. Trimming removed 4 bases from V and 0 bases from J, with 13 bases in between. The V gene's germline CDR1 is SGHRS and CDR2 YFSETQ. CDR3 nucleotides: TGCGCCAGCAGCAAACCGGACAGCGTGAACACTGAAGCTTTCTTT. Translated, it gives CASSKPDSVNTEAFF. Full variable domain (remainder filled in from reference TRBV5-1 and TRBJ1-1): KAGVTQTPRYLIKTRGQQVTLSCSPISGHRSVSWYQQTPGQGLQFLFEYFSETQRNKGNFPGRFSGRQFSNSRSEMNVSTLELGDSALYLCASSKPDSVNTEAFFGQGTRLTVV.

The chain joins TRBV7-9 to TRBJ2-2; unclear D gene. This CDR3 is built from 14 residues. V gave up 6 bases and J gave up 1 base, with 9 bases separating them. CDR1 SEHNR and CDR2 FQNEAQ come from the germline V gene (reference sequence). CDR3 loop: CASRSRVNTGELFF. CDR3 bases: TGTGCCAGCAGAAGCCGGGTGAACACCGGGGAGCTGTTTTTT.

The V gene is TRBV29-1, the J gene TRBJ1-1; D is uncertain. In germline, CDR1 is SQVTM, CDR2 ANQGSEA. V was pared by 1 base and J by 10 bases, with 13 bases between. This CDR3 is 12 amino acids long. The CDR3: CSVEVARVGAFF. CDR3 coding DNA: TGCAGCGTTGAAGTAGCGAGGGTTGGAGCTTTCTTT. The full variable domain, rest sourced from reference TRBV29-1 and TRBJ1-1, is SAVISQKPSRDICQRGTSLTIQCQVDSQVTMMFWYRQQPGQSLTLIATANQGSEATYESGFVIDKFPISRPNLTFSTLTVSNMSPEDSSIYLCSVEVARVGAFFGQGTRLTVV.

The rearrangement uses TRBV5-6 and TRBJ1-3, with D hard to call. The CDR3 sequence is 15 residues long. Germline values: CDR1 SGHDT, CDR2 YYEEEE. Trimming took 3 bases from V and 0 from J, leaving 10 bases between them. Here the CDR3 reads CASSSYGLSGNTIYF. CDR3 DNA: TGTGCCAGCAGCTCTTACGGACTCTCTGGAAACACCATATATTTT.